This T cell receptor (beta chain) originates from a study of T cell responses to AZD1222 COVID-19 vaccine. Notes on the study in general: Spike-specific TCR breadth rose after two AZD1222 doses, and depth rose as well. Unmutated variant regions are reportedly the target of nearly half of TCRs that are spike-specific. White British ancestry dominated among donors, who included more females, and clonal diversity was possibly underestimated.

Libraries were prepared by immunoSEQ multiplex PCR; TCRdb keeps only in-frame clonotypes and omits some of them. The sample yields some 150,000 clones, about nine tenths seen once. The CDR3 has 17 amino acids. Of note for this clone: The antigen remains undetermined.

The source is an adult who received the AZD1222 COVID-19 vaccine. The sequenced sample was peripheral blood, obtained 28 days after the second AZD1222 dose. J is TRBJ2-7 and V is TRBV21-1; whether TRBD2, the table's D call, matches the DNA was not checked. TRBV21-1 is termed a pseudogene. CDR3 residues: CASSKVTRPGRPYEQYF. Written as DNA, the CDR3 is TGTGCCAGCAGCAAAGTCACCCGGCCGGGTCGCCCCTACGAGCAGTACTTC.